The text below deals with one T cell receptor (beta chain). Its binding antigen is unknown. No qualities accompany the bases; no much larger clone lies one base away. The data were obtained in a study of T-cell reconstitution after alpha-beta-depleted transplantation in children (dated by TCRdb to 2015 to 2016). With regard to the full study: Using TCR repertoire profiling, the study quantitatively followed how T-cell immune reconstitution unfolded in children after TCRalphabeta/CD19-depleted allogeneic hematopoietic cell transplantation. The full study reports these points: The frequencies of hyperexpanded clones fell over the following months, and after one year, T-cell counts and TCRbeta diversity were mostly attributed to newly produced T cells. The high TCRbeta diversity at day 60 in some patients was ascribed to recipient T cells and intrathymic progenitors that had survived conditioning. About two months after transplant, the apparently early recovery of alphabetaT-cell counts reportedly depended on just several hundred clones that had expanded rapidly and came from non-depleted graft cells.

The treatment or condition label on this specimen signifies: allogeneic hematopoietic cell transplantation with graft depleted of TCRalphabeta T cells and CD19 B cells. The transplant recipients were children given TCRalphabeta/CD19-depleted allogeneic hematopoietic cell grafts. To prepare the library, PCR was applied. The instrument given in TCRdb is Illumina HiSeq 2500. To normalize quantification of the TCRbeta repertoire, the TCR libraries were built with molecular barcoding that relied on unique molecular identifiers. Through fastp at Q25 and MiXCR, TCRdb rebuilt clones from the public reads, retaining in-frame beta chains. Every entry covers one CDR3 protein and lists the most common genes and DNA from its rows. Present in this sample are fewer than 250,000 distinct CDR3 sequences, approximately 19% of which were seen just once. Roughly two fifths of the sample comes from the top ten. The CDR3 starts with the cysteine, ends with the phenylalanine, and has 15 residues. Just the 45-base CDR3 DNA is kept, in frame starting at base 1. V and J lose 2 bases and 10 bases, and a span of 18 bases separates them.

The sequence is built from TRBV12-3 or TRBV12-4 and TRBJ1-5; TRBD1 might be the D gene, on 5 matching bases. The material was PBMCs, mostly from graft donor cells, obtained 360 days after TCRalphabeta/CD19-depleted stem cell transplant. The clonotype comes from a male patient aged 2-15 years who had a stem cell transplant for acute lymphoblastic leukemia, so the T cells may come from the graft donor. The bases are TGTGCCAGCAGTTTATCAGGGCCGGGTCCGGCCCCCCAGCATTTT. Its product reads: CASSLSGPGPAPQHF.